Given below is one T cell receptor (beta chain) in context. Study members were between about 18 and 100 years old and lived in 20 to 25 US regions. Sequenced by immunoSEQ multiplex PCR; TCRdb stores in-frame clones only, minus some. This sample has about 160,000 clones, with 80% found just once. The data originate from a study of blood T cell repertoires in COVID-19. The CDR3 length is 18 residues. Germline CDR1 is SGHTA and CDR2 is FQGTGA. J lost 4 bases, V lost 0 bases, and 6 bases had no gene match. The rearrangement links TRBV7-3 to TRBJ2-6, with 10 bases that match TRBD2. The sample consisted of PBMCs or T cells enriched from blood (not recorded which). The TCR comes from a man aged 35-49 years who had recovered from COVID-19. The CDR3 DNA reads as TGTGCCAGCAGCTTAACTAGCGGGGGGCCGACCGGGGCCAACGTCCTGACTTTC. This encodes CASSLTSGGPTGANVLTF.